This T cell receptor (beta chain) originates from a study of beta chain features in type 1 diabetes. Study findings and constraints: At VDJ recombination sites, type 1 diabetes patients had fewer insertions and more deleted nucleotides. TCRB rearrangement may or may not be influenced by HLA type; here this remained unresolved.

To note about this clone: Its antigen is not known.

The authors reverse transcribed all of the isolated RNA, so sequencing captured expressed TCRB transcripts. Produced via immunoSEQ multiplex PCR; TCRdb's table is partial and in-frame only. Among 130,000 to 150,000 clones listed, 7% to 10% were seen once. The sequence derives from a man between 18 and 29 years old in good health. Sample: central memory CD4+ T cells from blood.

The CDR3 is CATSREGSYGYTF. CDR3 nucleotides: TGTGCCACCAGCAGAGAGGGCAGCTATGGCTACACCTTC. The rearrangement joins TRBV15 to TRBJ1-2; D is unclear. This CDR3 is built from 13 residues. Germline V lookup: CDR1 LNHNV, CDR2 YYDKDF (reference sequence). Trimming took 0 bases from V and 4 from J, leaving 6 bases between them.